This TCR beta chain was retrieved from a study of radiation and T cells in renal cell carcinoma. The wider study: Nephrectomy followed 15 Gy stereotactic body radiation by 4 weeks.

Some clones are missing from TCRdb's copy, which holds only in-frame ones; the method was immunoSEQ multiplex PCR. The sample gives about 120,000 clones, around 82% of which show up once; 5.8% is in the top ten. Study-wide results and caveats: In blood, top tumor clones expanded by 2 weeks, shrinking by 4.

The germline V gene has CDR1 LGHNT and CDR2 FRNRAP. The CDR3 consists of 20 residues. V lost 3 bases and J lost 0, with 26 bases in between. Sample time point: blood 2 weeks post-SBRT. This sample's treatment: 15 Gy SBRT to primary tumor, nephrectomy 4 weeks later. Blood was sampled at baseline, 2 weeks and 4 weeks after SBRT. Concerning this clone: What it binds is unknown.

This chain links TRBV12-5 with TRBJ1-1; D possibly corresponds to TRBD1 (5 bases). Sequenced material: blood, taken from a patient whose treatment included radiotherapy and nephrectomy. The receptor was isolated from a man aged 50 to 59 with renal cell carcinoma. Here the CDR3 DNA reads TGTGCTAGTGGTTTTGGGACGGGGGTTAGGGCGACAAACATGAACACTGAAGCTTTCTTT. This sequence encodes CASGFGTGVRATNMNTEAFF.